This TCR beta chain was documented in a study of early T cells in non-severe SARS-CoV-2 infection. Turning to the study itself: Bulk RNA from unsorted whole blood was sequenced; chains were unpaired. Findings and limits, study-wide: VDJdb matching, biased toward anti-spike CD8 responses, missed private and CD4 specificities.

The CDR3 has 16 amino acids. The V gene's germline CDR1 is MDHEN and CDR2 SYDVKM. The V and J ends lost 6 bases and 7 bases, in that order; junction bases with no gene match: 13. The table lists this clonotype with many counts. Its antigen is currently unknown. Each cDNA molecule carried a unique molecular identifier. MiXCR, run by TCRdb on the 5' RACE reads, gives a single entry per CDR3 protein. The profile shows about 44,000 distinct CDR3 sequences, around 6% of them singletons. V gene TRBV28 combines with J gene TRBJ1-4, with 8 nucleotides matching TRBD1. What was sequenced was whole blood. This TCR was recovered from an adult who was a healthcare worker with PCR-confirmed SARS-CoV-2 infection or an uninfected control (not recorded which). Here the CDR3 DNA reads TGTGCCAGCAGGGCTTACCAGGGGGCGCGGGTTGAAAAACTGTTTTTT. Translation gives CASRAYQGARVEKLFF.